The next 25 T cell receptor beta chains were all read from a single sample in a study of shared clonotypes between healthy human individuals. Some clones are missing from TCRdb's copy, which holds only in-frame ones; the method was immunoSEQ multiplex PCR. The sample has 650,000 to 800,000 clones, under 95% seen once. CD8 cells regarded as naive lacked CD45RO, were positively chosen for CCR7, and omitted terminally differentiated effector memory CD45RA+ cells. The sample consisted of naive CD8+ T cells sorted from blood. Receptor source: a man aged 25-45 years in good health.

The chain uses TRBV7-2 and TRBJ2-3, with 11 bases lining up with TRBD2. Germline V gives CDR1 SGHTA, CDR2 FQGNSA. The CDR3 length is 16 residues. J gave up 3 bases and V 5 bases, and 7 bases lay outside the gene matches. The CDR3 spells CASSPLTSGSTDTQYF. DNA for the CDR3: TGTGCCAGCAGCCCACTAACTAGCGGGAGTACAGATACGCAGTATTTT.

A note on this clone: Distinct nucleotide sequences in the sample also encode this CDR3. J is TRBJ1-4 and V is TRBV6-6; D remains unclear. The CDR3 spans 14 residues. V lost 0 bases and J lost 8, with 10 bases in between. The V gene's germline CDR1 is MNHNY and CDR2 SVGAGI (reference sequence). Written as DNA, the CDR3 is TGTGCCAGCAGTTACTCAAGGGAGGGCGAAAAACTGTTTTTT. Amino acids: CASSYSREGEKLFF.

The rearrangement joins TRBV27 to TRBJ2-3; 11 nucleotides align to TRBD2. This CDR3 comprises 16 residues. J was trimmed by 6 bases and V by 7 bases; bases with no gene match: 12. CDR1 and CDR2 (germline): MNHEY, SMNVEV (reference sequence). The CDR3 loop reads CASTWGTSGRLDTQYF. CDR3 nucleotides: TGTGCCAGCACCTGGGGTACTAGCGGGAGACTGGATACGCAGTATTTT.

V and J are TRBV7-8 and TRBJ1-5; D not resolved. CDR1 is SGHVS, CDR2 FQNEAQ, per germline. This CDR3 region has 14 residues. Trimming cost V 5 bases and J 4 bases, with 12 bases left between them. CDR3 sequence: CASSRLDRNQPQHF. DNA for the CDR3: TGTGCCAGCAGCAGACTGGACCGGAATCAGCCCCAGCATTTT.

This chain connects TRBV11-2 to TRBJ1-1, with D perhaps matching TRBD1 (6 bases). V dropped 2 bases and J dropped 5 bases, with 15 bases sitting between them. The CDR3 sequence is 15 residues long. From germline, CDR1 is SGHAT and CDR2 FQNNGV. This CDR3 reads CASSLFPGAGTEAFF. The CDR3 region has the DNA TGTGCCAGCAGCTTATTCCCAGGGGCGGGGACTGAAGCTTTCTTT.

The gene calls are TRBV14 and TRBJ2-3; D not resolved. Germline CDR1 and CDR2: SGHDN and FVKESK. This CDR3 comprises 16 residues. V gave up 4 bases and J gave up 0 bases, with 14 bases separating them. CDR3 sequence: CASSPLKASSTDTQYF. The CDR3, as DNA: TGTGCCAGCAGCCCCCTAAAAGCGTCTAGCACAGATACGCAGTATTTT.

This clone was recorded only once. V is TRBV27 and J is TRBJ2-1; unclear D gene. Germline assignment: CDR1 MNHEY and CDR2 SMNVEV (reference sequence). The CDR3 spans 16 residues. V gave up 6 bases and J gave up 1 base, with 16 bases separating them. CDR3 loop: CASRHPLALSYNEQFF. Here the CDR3 DNA reads TGTGCCAGCAGACACCCTCTGGCCCTATCCTACAATGAGCAGTTCTTC.

The chain is built from TRBV29-1 and TRBJ2-7; TRBD2 is a possible D gene (6 bases). Trimming shortened V by 0 bases and J by 9 bases, and 12 bases separated the two germline ends. The CDR3 runs 12 residues. Germline V gives CDR1 SQVTM, CDR2 ANQGSEA. The CDR3 region has the DNA TGCAGCGTTGAAGATCTTGAGGAGGGGCAGTACTTC. Its translation: CSVEDLEEGQYF.

In its sample, this clone was seen a few times. The gene calls are TRBV27 and TRBJ1-5, with D uncertain. V lost 2 bases and J lost 1, with 6 bases in between. Germline loops: CDR1 MNHEY, CDR2 SMNVEV (reference sequence). The CDR3 loop spans 14 amino acids. This CDR3 reads CASSLAGSNQPQHF. For the CDR3, the DNA is TGTGCCAGCAGTTTAGCCGGGAGCAATCAGCCCCAGCATTTT.

This chain joins TRBV28 and TRBJ1-1; no clear D. The CDR3 consists of 13 residues. CDR1 is MDHEN, CDR2 SYDVKM, per germline. The V end lost 3 bases, the J end lost 11 bases, and 16 bases lay between the germline ends. The CDR3 DNA reads as TGTGCCAGCAGTTTGAGCGGCGACCGGGAGGCTTTCTTT. Amino acid sequence: CASSLSGDREAFF.

J is TRBJ2-3 and V is TRBV6-6; no definite D call. V was trimmed by 5 bases and J by 2 bases, leaving 14 bases between them. CDR1 is MNHNY, CDR2 SVGAGI, per germline (reference sequence). The length of the CDR3 is 15 residues. CDR3 bases: TGTGCCAGCAGTGGCAAGATAATCCCCACAGATACGCAGTATTTT. Protein: CASSGKIIPTDTQYF.

V is TRBV14 and J is TRBJ2-2, with 8 bases identical to TRBD1. This CDR3 has 16 amino acids. Germline lookup yields CDR1 SGHDN and CDR2 FVKESK. V was clipped by 2 bases and J by 9 bases; unmatched bases: 11. CDR3 region: CASSQNRGSSNRELFF. For the CDR3, the DNA is TGTGCCAGCAGCCAAAACAGGGGGTCAAGTAATCGGGAGCTGTTTTTT.

The chain combines TRBV28 with TRBJ2-2; TRBD2 aligns across 14 bases. V trimming: 8 bases; J trimming: 7 bases; junction bases outside the gene matches: 15. CDR1 MDHEN and CDR2 SYDVKM come from the germline V gene. The CDR3 contains 18 residues. The CDR3 loop is CASRTLTSGRGSVGELFF. In nucleotides, the CDR3 is TGTGCCAGCCGCACCTTGACTAGCGGGAGGGGTTCCGTCGGGGAGCTGTTTTTT. Complete variable domain (other parts from reference TRBV28 and TRBJ2-2): DVKVTQSSRYLVKRTGEKVFLECVQDMDHENMFWYRQDPGLGLRLIYFSYDVKMKEKGDIPEGYSVSREKKERFSLILESASTNQTSMYLCASRTLTSGRGSVGELFFGEGSRLTVL.

V is TRBV4-1 and J is TRBJ1-1, with D possibly matching TRBD1 (6 bases). This CDR3 is 15 amino acids long. V gave up 1 base and J gave up 3 bases, with 12 bases separating them. CDR1 is MGHRA, CDR2 YSYEKL, per germline. CDR3 residues: CASSQGKQGHTEAFF. The CDR3 DNA is TGCGCCAGCAGCCAAGGGAAACAGGGTCACACTGAAGCTTTCTTT.

This chain uses TRBV6-5 with TRBJ2-5; D gene ambiguous. V was cut by 2 bases and J by 2 bases, with 9 bases left in between. Germline V CDR1 and CDR2: MNHEY, SVGAGI. This CDR3 is built from 14 residues. The CDR3 coding sequence is TGTGCCAGCAGTTACGCGAGTGCACAAGAGACCCAGTACTTC. Protein sequence: CASSYASAQETQYF.

Comments on this clone: Other DNA sequences in the same sample also yield this CDR3. In DNA, the CDR3 is TGTGCCAGCAGCCGACAGGGGAGTTACGAGCAGTACTTC. Amino acids: CASSRQGSYEQYF. V and J are TRBV7-9 and TRBJ2-7; 8 bases align to TRBD1. CDR1 SEHNR and CDR2 FQNEAQ come from the germline V gene (reference sequence). CDR3 size: 13 residues. Germline trimming cut 5 bases from V and 4 bases from J; bases unmatched to any gene: 4.

The J gene is TRBJ2-7, the V gene TRBV28, with 9 bases aligning to TRBD2. The CDR3 spans 14 residues. Germline V gene lookup returns CDR1 MDHEN and CDR2 SYDVKM. J was trimmed by 3 bases and V by 2 bases; bases with no gene match: 2. The CDR3 nucleotides are TGTGCCAGCAGTTTAGCGGGAGGGGTCTACGAGCAGTACTTC. The encoded protein is CASSLAGGVYEQYF.

This chain joins TRBV30 and TRBJ2-3; 14 bases fit TRBD2. The CDR3 sequence is 16 residues long. Trimming at V came to 4 bases and at J to 6 bases, leaving 9 bases not matched to a gene. The germline gives CDR1 GTSNPN, CDR2 SVGIG (reference sequence). CDR3 nucleotide sequence: TGTGCCTGGACCGCGGGACTAGCGGGAGCAGGTGATACGCAGTATTTT. It encodes CAWTAGLAGAGDTQYF.

This chain joins TRBV6-1 and TRBJ2-7; D gene uncertain. CDR3 size: 14 residues. V dropped 2 bases and J dropped 0 bases, with 8 bases sitting between them. Germline V CDR1 and CDR2: MNHNS, SASEGT. Here the CDR3 DNA reads TGTGCCAGCAGTGAACGGCGGCACTCCTACGAGCAGTACTTC. Translating it yields CASSERRHSYEQYF.

The J gene is TRBJ2-1, the V gene TRBV5-8, with TRBD2 matching 9 bases. Germline values: CDR1 SGHTS, CDR2 YDEGEE. The CDR3 has 20 amino acids. V was pared by 4 bases and J by 1 base, with 18 bases of the junction left unmatched. In nucleotides, the CDR3 is TGTGCCAGCAGCCCTACTACGAAAGGGCTAGCGGGACCATCCTACAATGAGCAGTTCTTC. Residues: CASSPTTKGLAGPSYNEQFF. Looking up the rest from reference TRBV5-8 and TRBJ2-1 gives the full variable domain: EAGVTQSPTHLIKTRGQQATLRCSPISGHTSVYWYQQALGLGLQFLLWYDEGEERNRGNFPPRFSGRQFPNYSSELNVNALELEDSALYLCASSPTTKGLAGPSYNEQFFGPGTRLTVL.

The chain combines TRBV28 with TRBJ2-1; perhaps D is TRBD1 or TRBD2 (5 bases each). CDR1 is MDHEN and CDR2 is SYDVKM in the germline V gene. The CDR3 is 16 amino acids. V was trimmed by 5 bases and J by 0 bases, leaving 14 bases between them. CDR3 amino acids: CASSPSRDRSYNEQFF. The CDR3 DNA reads TGTGCCAGCAGTCCCTCCCGGGACCGCTCCTACAATGAGCAGTTCTTC.

This clone was counted only a few times. The V gene is TRBV6-5, the J gene TRBJ2-2; 10 nucleotides agree with TRBD1. This CDR3 contains 15 residues. V lost 6 bases, J lost 4 bases, and 5 bases stayed unmatched. From germline, CDR1 is MNHEY and CDR2 SVGAGI. CDR3 sequence reads: CASSLGQGGTGELFF. The CDR3 region has the DNA TGTGCCAGCAGCCTCGGACAGGGGGGCACCGGGGAGCTGTTTTTT.

V usage is TRBV27 and J usage is TRBJ2-7, with unresolved D. The germline gives CDR1 MNHEY, CDR2 SMNVEV (reference sequence). This CDR3 comprises 11 residues. Trimming pared 6 bases from V and 5 bases from J, leaving 8 bases between. The CDR3 reads CASRQRDEQYF. In nucleotides, the CDR3 is TGTGCCAGCAGACAAAGAGACGAGCAGTACTTC.

Note on this clone: Other DNA sequences in the same sample also yield this CDR3. V and J are TRBV29-1 and TRBJ2-7, with D uncertain. Germline-derived CDR1 and CDR2 are SQVTM and ANQGSEA. The CDR3 length is 11 residues. The V end was cut by 4 bases, the J end by 0 bases, with 4 bases between. CDR3 loop: CSVGSSYEQYF. CDR3 bases: TGCAGCGTTGGCAGCTCCTACGAGCAGTACTTC.

This chain joins TRBV7-6 and TRBJ2-1, with TRBD2 matching 11 bases. There are 17 residues in the CDR3. The trim removed 1 base at V and 0 bases at J, leaving 2 bases unmatched. Germline V gene sequence: CDR1 SGHVS, CDR2 FNYEAQ. The CDR3 loop reads CASSLVAGGNSYNEQFF. The CDR3 bases are TGTGCCAGCAGCTTAGTAGCGGGAGGGAACTCCTACAATGAGCAGTTCTTC.